This T cell receptor beta chain was recorded in a study of blood T cell repertoires in COVID-19. Across the study: Some COVID-19 samples were acute and others convalescent; all came from the United States, Italy and Spain. Sample material is recorded as cDNA or gDNA derived from T cells, B-cell-depleted T cells, or PBMCs.

Germline V CDR1 and CDR2: DFQATT, SNEGSKA (reference sequence). V was clipped by 4 bases and J by 7 bases, with 7 bases between them. The CDR3 extends over 11 amino acids. In the study's own analysis: Estimation of nucleated cell counts relied on the amplification of reference gene primers. The repertoire was sequenced with immunoSEQ multiplex PCR; TCRdb's copy has only in-frame clones and lacks some. The DNA gave D and trimming, while V, J and clone size come from that table. The data show 130,000 or so clones, with approximately 86% seen just once and 15% to 20% held by the top ten. The receptor comes from a woman aged 45-65 years who had recovered from COVID-19. This chain links TRBV20-1 with TRBJ2-2; D is undetermined. The sequencing input was peripheral blood. The CDR3 spells CSATLNGELFF. The DNA of the CDR3 is TGCAGTGCTACCCTAAACGGGGAGCTGTTTTTT.